One and the same sample provided the 14 T cell receptor beta chains below, sequenced in a study of OX40 agonist ivuxolimab in advanced cancers. Measured with immunoSEQ multiplex PCR; TCRdb has only the in-frame clones, and not every one. The sample lists 66,000 or so clones; approximately 81% were seen once. This specimen consisted of CD4+ or CD8+ T cells sorted from blood, obtained in a trial of the OX40 agonist ivuxolimab. The receptor set was obtained from an adult with an advanced solid tumor such as melanoma, head and neck, liver or kidney cancer.

The rearrangement joins TRBV6-1 to TRBJ2-5; D gene uncertain. CDR1 is MNHNS and CDR2 is SASEGT in the germline V gene. This CDR3 spans 13 amino acids. The ends were cut back, 2 bases at V and 7 bases at J, with 11 bases in the middle. The CDR3, as DNA: TGTGCCAGCAGTGAACGACCCACCGGGACCCAGTACTTC. Translation gives CASSERPTGTQYF.

This clone was seen once. This chain links TRBV7-8 with TRBJ2-7; D is possibly TRBD1 (7 bases). The CDR3 runs 15 residues. The V and J ends lost 3 bases and 0 bases respectively, with 12 bases between them. Germline lookup yields CDR1 SGHVS and CDR2 FQNEAQ. The CDR3 DNA reads TGTGCCAGCAGCTTCCTCCAGGGGGGCTCCTACGAGCAGTACTTC. Amino acids: CASSFLQGGSYEQYF.

This chain links TRBV7-9 with TRBJ1-1, with TRBD1 identical over 8 bases. Germline-derived CDR1 and CDR2 are SEHNR and FQNEAQ (reference sequence). The CDR3 consists of 13 residues. V lost 3 bases, J lost 7 bases, and 4 bases stayed unmatched. In DNA, the CDR3 is TGTGCCAGCAGCTTGGCAGGGGGCGTTGAAGCTTTCTTT. As protein: CASSLAGGVEAFF.

CDR3 sequence (DNA): TGTGCCAGCAGTGTACAGGGGGGGACTGAAGCTTTCTTT. It is translated as CASSVQGGTEAFF. V gene TRBV6-1 combines with J gene TRBJ1-1; 8 bases map to TRBD1. Germline V gene data show CDR1 as MNHNS and CDR2 as SASEGT. The CDR3 runs to 13 residues. J was trimmed by 5 bases and V by 4 bases; bases with no gene match: 3.

The chain has TRBV30 and TRBJ1-2, with 7 bases aligning to TRBD1. Trimming cost V 0 bases and J 8 bases; bases outside gene matches: 6. Germline V gene data show CDR1 as GTSNPN and CDR2 as SVGIG (reference sequence). The CDR3 has 13 amino acids. The CDR3 region is CAWSVTGAGGYTF. CDR3 nucleotide sequence: TGTGCCTGGAGTGTAACAGGGGCCGGGGGCTACACCTTC.

This sequence joins TRBV5-8 and TRBJ1-5; D possibly corresponds to TRBD1 (5 bases). The germline V gene encodes CDR1 SGHTS and CDR2 YDEGEE. The CDR3 runs 17 residues. V was cut by 2 bases and J by 0 bases, with 15 bases left in between. The CDR3 reads CASSFGRERFSNQPQHF. The DNA for the CDR3 is TGTGCCAGCAGCTTTGGCAGGGAAAGATTTAGCAATCAGCCCCAGCATTTT.

The chain is built from TRBV30 and TRBJ2-5, with D maybe TRBD2 (6 bases). The CDR3 is 12 residues long. Between the trimmed V and J ends, which lost 2 bases and 3 bases, there was a span of 7 bases. Germline-derived CDR1 and CDR2 are GTSNPN and SVGIG (reference sequence). CDR3 residues: CAWSRGEETQYF. In nucleotides, the CDR3 is TGTGCCTGGAGTCGCGGGGAAGAGACCCAGTACTTC.

The CDR3 here is CASSPLAGVRYEQYF. The CDR3 DNA is TGCGCCAGCAGCCCCTTAGCGGGAGTAAGGTACGAGCAGTACTTC. V is TRBV4-1 and J is TRBJ2-7; 9 nucleotides agree with TRBD2. This CDR3 region has 15 residues. Germline V CDR1 and CDR2: MGHRA, YSYEKL. V lost 4 bases and J lost 4; bases outside the gene matches: 8.

This rearrangement joins TRBV6-1 to TRBJ1-2, with D tentatively TRBD1 (5 bases). Germline CDR1 and CDR2: MNHNS and SASEGT. The germline V and J ends were trimmed by 4 bases and 4 bases, with 16 bases remaining between them. This CDR3 spans 15 amino acids. DNA for the CDR3: TGTGCCAGCAGTGTAACCCTACAGGAATCCTATGGCTACACCTTC. Residues: CASSVTLQESYGYTF.

The chain employs TRBV29-1 and TRBJ2-3, with 9 bases matching TRBD2. Germline-derived CDR1 and CDR2 are SQVTM and ANQGSEA. V dropped 3 bases and J dropped 3; count of bases not matched to a gene: 7. This CDR3 is 15 amino acids long. The CDR3 region is CSVDHSGGVTDTQYF. Written as DNA, the CDR3 is TGCAGCGTTGATCATAGCGGGGGAGTTACAGATACGCAGTATTTT.

The chain uses TRBV7-3 and TRBJ1-5; no reliable D call. Deletions cut 2 bases from V and 2 bases from J, with 16 bases between. The V gene's germline CDR1 is SGHTA and CDR2 FQGTGA. This CDR3 comprises 17 residues. CDR3 sequence reads: CASSLLGWGSCNQPQHF. CDR3 sequence (DNA): TGTGCCAGCAGCTTATTGGGTTGGGGTAGCTGCAATCAGCCCCAGCATTTT.

This clone was counted a few times. The chain recombines TRBV29-1 with TRBJ2-7, with TRBD1 as a possible D gene (6 bases). Germline CDR1 reads SQVTM; CDR2 reads ANQGSEA. The length of the CDR3 is 12 residues. Trimming stripped 5 bases from V and 2 bases from J, with 10 bases between. CDR3 protein: CSVSRGAYEQYF. The CDR3, as DNA: TGCAGCGTTTCCAGGGGAGCCTACGAGCAGTACTTC.

The gene calls are TRBV6-5 and TRBJ2-2, with D unresolved. The V and J ends lost 1 base and 2 bases respectively, with 8 bases between them. The germline V gene encodes CDR1 MNHEY and CDR2 SVGAGI. This CDR3 has 15 amino acids. The chain's CDR3 is CASSYWNTNTGELFF. The CDR3 DNA reads as TGTGCCAGCAGTTACTGGAACACAAACACCGGGGAGCTGTTTTTT.

This clone came up a few times. The chain has TRBV6-6 and TRBJ2-6; tentative D call: TRBD2 (6 bases). Per germline, CDR1 MNHNY and CDR2 SVGAGI (reference sequence). The CDR3 length is 16 residues. Trimming removed 0 bases at V and 4 bases at J, with 10 bases between. The chain's CDR3 is CASSYSAGSGANVLTF. As DNA, the CDR3 is TGTGCCAGCAGTTACTCGGCGGGATCCGGGGCCAACGTCCTGACTTTC.